This TCR beta chain was recovered during a study of T cell responses to AZD1222 COVID-19 vaccine. Notes on the study in general: After two AZD1222 doses, spike-specific TCR breadth and depth rose versus day 0.

Here immunoSEQ multiplex PCR was the method, and the copy in TCRdb shows in-frame clones only, minus some. The repertoire has 170,000 or so clones, about 91% of them found once; the top ten carry roughly 10%. A remark on this clone: Its antigen is not identified.

The V gene lost 8 bases and the J gene lost 7 bases, with 15 bases spanning the gap. This CDR3 is built from 12 residues. Looked up from germline, CDR1 is ENHRY and CDR2 is SYGVKD. The sequence was obtained from an adult who received the AZD1222 COVID-19 vaccine. This sample comprised peripheral blood, obtained 28 days after the second AZD1222 dose. This chain uses TRBV10-3 with TRBJ2-7; D is possibly TRBD2 (6 bases). The CDR3 DNA sequence: TGTGCCATCCGTGCGGGACCCGAAGAGCAGTACTTC. It is translated as CAIRAGPEEQYF.